The 30 T cell receptor beta chains listed next were all sequenced from one sample in a study of cytomegalovirus exposure and HLA in healthy donors. Sequencing was performed with immunoSEQ multiplex PCR; in TCRdb, only in-frame clones are kept and a portion is missing. Of 120,000 to 150,000 clones listed, about 90% were seen once; the top ten hold over 6.5%. The sequenced sample was PBMCs. The source of these receptors is a woman aged 18-30 years in good health and CMV-seropositive.

This clone appeared a few times. The chain has TRBV18 and TRBJ2-7; 12 bases line up with TRBD1. This CDR3 has 17 residues. Germline loops: CDR1 KGHSH, CDR2 LQKENI. V dropped 2 bases and J dropped 2; count of bases not matched to a gene: 7. In nucleotides, the CDR3 is TGTGCCAGCTCACCAGCCACGGGACAGGGGGCGACCTACGAGCAGTACTTC. It yields the protein CASSPATGQGATYEQYF.

This chain connects TRBV7-2 to TRBJ1-5; the D is unclear. Trimming stripped 1 base from V and 11 bases from J, with 15 bases between. CDR3 length equals 14 residues. The germline V gene encodes CDR1 SGHTA and CDR2 FQGNSA. In DNA form, the CDR3 reads TGTGCCAGCAGCTTAGGGACCGGGGAGAGGACCCAGCATTTT. Its translation is CASSLGTGERTQHF.

This chain links TRBV4-2 with TRBJ1-2; the D is unclear. The germline V gene encodes CDR1 LGHNA and CDR2 YNFKEQ. Trimming cost V 6 bases and J 3 bases, with 17 bases left between them. CDR3 length equals 15 residues. CDR3: CASSSGDLVDYGYTF. CDR3 nucleotides: TGTGCCAGCAGTTCTGGAGACCTGGTGGACTATGGCTACACCTTC.

The gene calls are TRBV7-2 and TRBJ1-2; no firm D call. V lost 5 bases to trimming and J lost 0 bases, with 7 bases between them. Germline assignment: CDR1 SGHTA and CDR2 FQGNSA. The CDR3 is 13 amino acids. The CDR3 nucleotides are TGTGCCAGCAGCCCAGGATCTAACTATGGCTACACCTTC. Encoded protein: CASSPGSNYGYTF.

V usage is TRBV13 and J usage is TRBJ2-2; a possible D gene is TRBD2 (7 bases). CDR3 length: 16 residues. CDR1 is PRHDT, CDR2 FYEKMQ, per germline (reference sequence). V lost 1 base to trimming and J lost 0 bases, with 9 bases between them. This chain's CDR3 is CASSLAGGANTGELFF. The CDR3 nucleotides are TGTGCCAGCAGCTTAGCGGGGGGCGCGAACACCGGGGAGCTGTTTTTT.

The rearrangement joins TRBV28 to TRBJ1-2; D unclear. Trimming stripped 5 bases from V and 2 bases from J, with 18 bases between. This CDR3 region has 16 residues. Germline CDR1 MDHEN, CDR2 SYDVKM. CDR3 sequence reads: CASSVPYGLANYGYTF. Here the CDR3 DNA reads TGTGCCAGCAGTGTCCCGTATGGCCTAGCGAACTATGGCTACACCTTC.

This clone occurred a few times. The CDR3 region has the DNA TGTGCCAGCAGCCGCGGGGAGGGGCAGACCCAGTACTTC. It codes for CASSRGEGQTQYF. The chain carries TRBV7-9 and TRBJ2-5, with TRBD2 matching over 7 bases. Unmatched junction bases numbered 6, after V lost 5 bases and J lost 6 bases. The CDR3 runs to 13 residues. Germline CDR1 SEHNR, CDR2 FQNEAQ (reference sequence).

The chain uses TRBV7-2 and TRBJ2-1; D perhaps matches TRBD1 (6 bases). With 0 bases removed from V and 8 bases from J, the gap between germline ends came to 14 bases. Germline V CDR1 and CDR2: SGHTA, FQGNSA. The CDR3 extends over 15 amino acids. As DNA, the CDR3 is TGTGCCAGCAGCTTAGCCACAAACAGGGTCCATGAGCAGTTCTTC. This encodes CASSLATNRVHEQFF.

The chain has TRBV28 and TRBJ2-7; TRBD2 aligns across 7 bases. Germline-derived CDR1 and CDR2 are MDHEN and SYDVKM. The CDR3 covers 15 residues. V shed 6 bases, J shed 4 bases, and the junction held 12 bases outside the gene matches. The CDR3 coding sequence is TGTGCCAGCAGCCCCTCTAGCGGAATTATATACGAGCAGTACTTC. It codes for CASSPSSGIIYEQYF.

The genes are TRBV23-1 and TRBJ2-1; D call uncertain. TRBV23-1 is an ORF, and what it does is uncertain. V gave up 2 bases and J gave up 4 bases, with 6 bases separating them. CDR3 size: 13 residues. In nucleotides, the CDR3 is TGCGCCAGCAGTCAAGGGCAGTACAATGAGCAGTTCTTC. Protein product: CASSQGQYNEQFF.

The rearrangement links TRBV28 to TRBJ1-2, with TRBD1 matching over 7 bases. Germline V lookup: CDR1 MDHEN, CDR2 SYDVKM. Unmatched junction bases numbered 1, after V lost 5 bases and J lost 7 bases. The CDR3 length is 11 residues. CDR3 region: CASSHRGGYTF. CDR3 nucleotide sequence: TGTGCCAGCAGTCACAGGGGTGGCTACACCTTC.

This clone showed up just once. The chain couples TRBV20-1 to TRBJ1-2, with 7 bases aligning to TRBD1. Germline CDR1 DFQATT, CDR2 SNEGSKA (reference sequence). V lost 5 bases to trimming and J lost 5 bases; unmatched junction nucleotides: 2. The CDR3 has 11 amino acids. The CDR3 DNA follows: TGCAGTGCTTTACAGGGGTATGGCTACACCTTC. This translates into CSALQGYGYTF.

The chain carries TRBV10-3 and TRBJ1-5, with D uncertain. V lost 4 bases to trimming and J lost 6 bases, with 19 bases between them. CDR3 length equals 16 residues. The germline V gene has CDR1 ENHRY and CDR2 SYGVKD. The CDR3: CAISAGRVRSPQPQHF. CDR3 DNA: TGTGCCATCAGTGCTGGGCGGGTCCGGAGCCCTCAGCCCCAGCATTTT.

For this clone: The junction differs from germline at one of its ends, possibly a read error. The chain links TRBV5-5 to TRBJ2-1, with D tentatively TRBD1 (5 bases). Germline V gene data show CDR1 as SGHKS and CDR2 as YYEKEE (reference sequence). The CDR3 sequence is 14 residues long. The CDR3 DNA follows: TGTGCCAGCAGTTTGGGGCTCGACAACAATGAGCAGTTCTTC. Encoded protein: CASSLGLDNNEQFF.

This chain uses TRBV5-1 with TRBJ2-3; 15 bases line up with TRBD2. The germline V gene encodes CDR1 SGHRS and CDR2 YFSETQ. There are 16 residues in the CDR3. V lost 4 bases and J lost 4; bases outside the gene matches: 4. CDR3: CASSTGLAGGADTQYF. CDR3 in DNA: TGCGCCAGCAGCACGGGACTAGCGGGAGGCGCAGATACGCAGTATTTT.

V is TRBV15 and J is TRBJ2-5; 7 bases are shared with TRBD1. The CDR3 spans 15 residues. CDR1 is LNHNV and CDR2 is YYDKDF in the germline V gene (reference sequence). Trimming removed 0 bases from V and 5 bases from J; junction bases left unmatched: 6. This CDR3 reads CATSREQGSLETQYF. In DNA form, the CDR3 reads TGTGCCACCAGCAGAGAACAGGGGAGCTTGGAGACCCAGTACTTC.

The rearrangement joins TRBV9 to TRBJ2-5; TRBD2 matches at 13 bases. Germline V CDR1 and CDR2: SGDLS, YYNGEE. CDR3 length equals 16 residues. After removal of 3 bases from V and 4 bases from J, the junction contained 6 bases not matched to a gene. CDR3 nucleotide sequence: TGTGCCAGCAGCGCGGGACTAGCGGGAAAAGGAGAGACCCAGTACTTC. Residues: CASSAGLAGKGETQYF.

The V and J genes are TRBV5-1 and TRBJ2-1, with 11 bases matching TRBD2. J was trimmed by 4 bases and V by 4 bases; bases with no gene match: 4. Germline assignment: CDR1 SGHRS and CDR2 YFSETQ. The CDR3 extends over 15 amino acids. DNA of the CDR3: TGCGCCAGCAGCGTTGGGACTAGCGGTTACAATGAGCAGTTCTTC. Protein sequence: CASSVGTSGYNEQFF.

CDR3 in amino acids: CAWSTGQETQYF. CDR3 sequence (DNA): TGTGCCTGGAGTACAGGGCAGGAGACCCAGTACTTC. V gene TRBV30 combines with J gene TRBJ2-5; tentatively, D is TRBD1 (6 bases). Germline V CDR1 and CDR2: GTSNPN, SVGIG (reference sequence). The CDR3 consists of 12 residues. V lost 2 bases and J lost 5, with 9 bases in between.

This chain connects TRBV19 to TRBJ1-1; 7 bases fit TRBD1. Germline CDR1 is LNHDA and CDR2 is SQIVND (reference sequence). This CDR3 spans 13 amino acids. Trimming cost V 7 bases and J 3 bases; bases outside gene matches: 5. CDR3 residues: CASTSQGYTEAFF. The CDR3 bases are TGTGCCAGTACTTCACAGGGGTACACTGAAGCTTTCTTT.

V usage is TRBV19 and J usage is TRBJ1-1; weak D call: TRBD1 (6 bases). Germline V gene sequence: CDR1 LNHDA, CDR2 SQIVND (reference sequence). The CDR3 has 17 residues. Trimming removed 6 bases from V and 2 bases from J, with 22 bases in between. CDR3 region: CASSHRDTRPLNTEAFF. The CDR3 DNA follows: TGTGCCAGTAGCCACCGGGACACCAGACCCCTAAACACTGAAGCTTTCTTT.

The gene calls are TRBV7-3 and TRBJ1-6; 8 bases agree with TRBD1. J gave up 4 bases and V 5 bases, and 4 bases lay outside the gene matches. The germline gives CDR1 SGHTA, CDR2 FQGTGA. The CDR3 contains 15 residues. CDR3 sequence reads: CASSRGTGYNSPLHF. CDR3 coding DNA: TGTGCCAGCAGCCGTGGGACAGGTTATAATTCACCCCTCCACTTT.

The chain recombines TRBV7-9 with TRBJ2-7; 9 bases are shared with TRBD2. V trimming: 3 bases; J trimming: 6 bases; junction bases outside the gene matches: 0. The CDR3 is 12 amino acids. In germline, CDR1 is SEHNR, CDR2 FQNEAQ (reference sequence). CDR3 residues: CASSLTSGEQYF. The CDR3, as DNA: TGTGCCAGCAGCTTGACTAGCGGCGAGCAGTACTTC.

This chain joins TRBV5-4 and TRBJ1-6, with TRBD1 identical over 7 bases. Per the germline V gene, CDR1 is SGHNT and CDR2 is YYREEE (reference sequence). V gave up 0 bases and J gave up 8 bases; unmatched junction bases: 8. This CDR3 is built from 16 residues. CDR3 sequence reads: CASSLAGAGGHSPLHF. The CDR3 DNA follows: TGTGCCAGCAGCTTGGCCGGGGCAGGGGGGCATTCACCCCTCCACTTT.

The rearrangement links TRBV4-2 to TRBJ2-7; D unresolved. Between the trimmed V and J ends, which lost 0 bases and 0 bases, there was a span of 12 bases. The CDR3 loop spans 16 amino acids. Germline CDR1 and CDR2: LGHNA and YNFKEQ. The CDR3 reads CASSQDGGEGSYEQYF. CDR3 coding DNA: TGTGCCAGCAGCCAAGATGGCGGCGAAGGCTCCTACGAGCAGTACTTC.

This clone was observed a single time. The chain combines TRBV5-1 with TRBJ2-2, with D maybe TRBD2 (5 bases). The V gene's germline CDR1 is SGHRS and CDR2 YFSETQ. V dropped 6 bases and J dropped 3 bases, with 21 bases sitting between them. This CDR3 is built from 17 residues. The CDR3 reads CASKSNPSGDYTGELFF. The DNA for the CDR3 is TGCGCCAGCAAATCGAACCCGAGCGGAGACTACACCGGGGAGCTGTTTTTT.

The gene calls are TRBV4-1 and TRBJ2-1; 7 bases are a match to TRBD2. The CDR3 is made up of 15 amino acids. The trim removed 2 bases at V and 7 bases at J, leaving 8 bases unmatched. The V gene's germline CDR1 is MGHRA and CDR2 YSYEKL. In DNA form, the CDR3 reads TGCGCCAGCAGCCAACGAGACGGGAGGATTAATGAGCAGTTCTTC. Translating gives CASSQRDGRINEQFF.

The chain carries TRBV27 and TRBJ1-2; D unclear. Germline V lookup: CDR1 MNHEY, CDR2 SMNVEV (reference sequence). V lost 3 bases, J lost 0 bases, and 8 bases lay in between. This CDR3 region has 14 residues. The CDR3 coding sequence is TGTGCCAGCAGTTTGGCAGGATCTAACTATGGCTACACCTTC. This translates into CASSLAGSNYGYTF.

V and J are TRBV6-5 and TRBJ1-2; no definite D call. V lost 0 bases and J lost 4, with 12 bases in between. The germline V gene encodes CDR1 MNHEY and CDR2 SVGAGI. The CDR3 is made up of 15 amino acids. The CDR3 bases are TGTGCCAGCAGTTACTCTTTTGGAGGGCTCTATGGCTACACCTTC. This encodes CASSYSFGGLYGYTF.

The chain joins TRBV6-5 to TRBJ2-7, with TRBD1 matching 9 bases. V lost 7 bases to trimming and J lost 3 bases; unmatched junction nucleotides: 10. Germline CDR1 MNHEY, CDR2 SVGAGI. The CDR3 extends over 15 amino acids. CDR3 nucleotides: TGTGCCAGCAACCGGGAGTGGACAGGGGTCTACGAGCAGTACTTC. Its protein product is CASNREWTGVYEQYF.